The T cell receptor beta chain under discussion was sequenced for a study of T cell repertoires in cytomegalovirus infection. General observations from the study: The ex vivo response was dominated by HLA-C-restricted CMV-specific TCR beta clonotypes.

The CDR3 is 15 residues long. CDR1 is SGHTA and CDR2 is FQGNSA in the germline V gene. V lost 1 base, J lost 2 bases, and 12 bases lay in between. Each CDR3 protein is one row after TCRdb ran MiXCR on the reads. The sample has hundreds of thousands of distinct CDR3 sequences, roughly 30% seen once. This clonotype was counted many times. No antigen is known for it. This receptor was taken from a human donor in good health (CMV status not recorded). Some clones in this sample may be carry-over from other donors' samples. The rearrangement links TRBV7-2 to TRBJ2-7; D perhaps matches TRBD2 (6 bases). Specimen: cultured PBMCs, collected from culture after CMV antigen stimulation. In DNA form, the CDR3 reads TGTGCCAGCAGCTTAGGTAATAGCGGAACCTACGAGCAGTACTTC. Its protein is CASSLGNSGTYEQYF.